Below, 23 T cell receptor beta chains from the same sample are listed, as sequenced in a study of shared clonotypes between healthy human individuals. The data were produced by immunoSEQ multiplex PCR, yet TCRdb's version contains in-frame clones alone and is incomplete. The table shows about 2.4 million clones, with 93% occurring only once. Material for sequencing was naive CD4+ T cells from PBMCs. Subset indicated: CD45RA+ positively selected. The receptors were sampled from a man younger than 35 in good health. Some clones in this sample may be carry-over from other donors' samples.

A word on this clone: The same CDR3 is also encoded by other DNA sequences in this sample. The chain has TRBV6-5 and TRBJ2-7, with 9 positions matching TRBD1. V shed 5 bases, J shed 2 bases, and the junction held 4 bases outside the gene matches. Germline CDR1 MNHEY, CDR2 SVGAGI. CDR3 length: 14 residues. CDR3 nucleotide sequence: TGTGCCAGCAGTCGGACAGGGGCCCCCTACGAGCAGTACTTC. Its protein product is CASSRTGAPYEQYF.

The J gene is TRBJ1-1, the V gene TRBV28; D is perhaps TRBD1 (5 bases). The V gene lost 10 bases and the J gene lost 3 bases, with 18 bases spanning the gap. This CDR3 is 14 amino acids long. CDR1 is MDHEN, CDR2 SYDVKM, per germline. The CDR3 DNA reads as TGTGCCACCGCTCTTCTCAGGGCGGACACTGAAGCTTTCTTT. Translation: CATALLRADTEAFF.

This chain connects TRBV7-6 to TRBJ1-5, with TRBD1 matching 9 bases. The CDR3 contains 14 residues. Per germline, CDR1 SGHVS and CDR2 FNYEAQ. J was trimmed by 7 bases and V by 7 bases; bases with no gene match: 8. CDR3 in amino acids: CASTLQGAGQPQHF. The DNA of the CDR3 is TGTGCCAGCACCCTACAGGGGGCTGGGCAGCCCCAGCATTTT. Drawing the rest from reference TRBV7-6 and TRBJ1-5, the complete variable domain is GAGVSQSPRYKVTKRGQDVALRCDPISGHVSLYWYRQALGQGPEFLTYFNYEAQQDKSGLPNDRFSAERPEGSISTLTIQRTEQRDSAMYRCASTLQGAGQPQHFGDGTRLSIL.

J is TRBJ1-4 and V is TRBV7-8; 7 bases agree with TRBD1. Germline CDR1 SGHVS, CDR2 FQNEAQ. This CDR3 contains 15 residues. Germline trimming cut 4 bases from V and 3 bases from J; bases unmatched to any gene: 5. The CDR3: CASSSTGKPNEKLFF. The CDR3 DNA is TGTGCCAGCAGCTCGACAGGGAAGCCTAATGAAAAACTGTTTTTT.

Regarding this clone: This sample includes further DNA sequences coding for the same CDR3. The chain links TRBV6-5 to TRBJ2-5; D ambiguous. This CDR3 region has 13 residues. Trimming shortened V by 2 bases and J by 0 bases, and 4 bases separated the two germline ends. The germline CDR1 and CDR2 sequences are MNHEY and SVGAGI. DNA for the CDR3: TGTGCCAGCAGTTACCGGTACCAAGAGACCCAGTACTTC. Its translation is CASSYRYQETQYF.

This chain connects TRBV5-1 to TRBJ1-2; no reliable D call. Deletions cut 0 bases from V and 4 bases from J, with 13 bases between. The CDR3 consists of 15 residues. CDR1 and CDR2 from the germline V gene are SGHRS and YFSETQ. The CDR3 sequence is CASSLGLGGVYGYTF. In DNA, the CDR3 is TGCGCCAGCAGCTTGGGTCTGGGCGGGGTCTATGGCTACACCTTC.

Here the CDR3 reads CASSLGEGAKAYGYTF. CDR3 in DNA: TGTGCCAGCAGCTTAGGTGAGGGGGCGAAGGCTTACGGCTACACCTTC. The gene calls are TRBV13 and TRBJ1-2; TRBD1 agrees at 7 bases. The germline V gene encodes CDR1 PRHDT and CDR2 FYEKMQ (reference sequence). The CDR3 runs to 16 residues. Losses at the gene ends were 0 bases for V and 8 bases for J; bases not matched to a gene: 12.

The V and J genes are TRBV21-1 and TRBJ1-3; TRBD1 was called by the table and not checked on the DNA. TRBV21-1 is listed as a pseudogene. The CDR3 totals 19 residues. CDR3 region: CASSKPGQGFSRGANTIYF. The CDR3 DNA reads as TGTGCCAGCAGCAAGCCGGGACAGGGGTTTTCGAGAGGGGCGAACACCATATATTTT.

The chain couples TRBV5-1 to TRBJ1-2; tentative D call: TRBD1 (5 bases). The CDR3 runs 16 residues. Trimming cost V 0 bases and J 0 bases, with 12 bases left between them. Looked up from germline, CDR1 is SGHRS and CDR2 is YFSETQ. The CDR3 coding sequence is TGCGCCAGCAGCTTGGGGGGGACGGTAGCTAACTATGGCTACACCTTC. It encodes CASSLGGTVANYGYTF.

The chain recombines TRBV4-1 with TRBJ2-3; TRBD2 matches 13 bases. V lost 4 bases to trimming and J lost 3 bases; unmatched junction nucleotides: 7. This CDR3 has 17 amino acids. Germline CDR1 is MGHRA and CDR2 is YSYEKL. CDR3 sequence (DNA): TGCGCCAGCAGCCGGACTAGCGGGAGAATGAGAACAGATACGCAGTATTTT. Its protein product is CASSRTSGRMRTDTQYF.

Of note for this clone: At the DNA level, this CDR3 is encoded by other sequences in the same sample as well. CDR3 in DNA: TGTGCCAGCAGCGCACAGGGTAGCTCCTACAATGAGCAGTTCTTC. Its translation: CASSAQGSSYNEQFF. J is TRBJ2-1 and V is TRBV9; D possibly corresponds to TRBD1 (6 bases). CDR1 is SGDLS, CDR2 YYNGEE, per germline. Trimming shortened V by 3 bases and J by 0 bases, and 10 bases separated the two germline ends. The CDR3 loop spans 15 amino acids.

The chain recombines TRBV29-1 with TRBJ2-7, with 8 nucleotides matching TRBD1. The trim removed 6 bases at V and 4 bases at J, leaving 8 bases unmatched. The CDR3 is 13 residues long. Germline V CDR1 and CDR2: SQVTM, ANQGSEA. CDR3 in amino acids: CSVKSGQGYEQYF. Written as DNA, the CDR3 is TGCAGCGTAAAAAGCGGACAGGGATACGAGCAGTACTTC.

Only one count was recorded for this clone. This rearrangement joins TRBV5-1 to TRBJ2-7; D uncertain. CDR1 and CDR2 from the germline V gene are SGHRS and YFSETQ. V lost 0 bases, J lost 2 bases, and 9 bases lay in between. This CDR3 has 14 residues. CDR3 sequence (DNA): TGCGCCAGCAGCTTGGCCGGGCTAGCCTACGAGCAGTACTTC. Translated: CASSLAGLAYEQYF.

The chain uses TRBV19 and TRBJ1-1; 8 bases are a match to TRBD1. This CDR3 comprises 15 residues. Trimming at V came to 10 bases and at J to 4 bases, leaving 14 bases not matched to a gene. Per the germline V gene, CDR1 is LNHDA and CDR2 is SQIVND (reference sequence). The CDR3 region is CATSGQGANRTEAFF. In DNA, the CDR3 is TGTGCCACCTCAGGGCAGGGGGCGAATCGCACTGAAGCTTTCTTT.

The V gene is TRBV2, the J gene TRBJ2-3; D possibly corresponds to TRBD2 (7 bases). The CDR3 covers 16 residues. In germline, CDR1 is SNHLY, CDR2 FYNNEI. The V end was cut by 9 bases, the J end by 4 bases, with 23 bases between. CDR3 coding DNA: TGTGCCAGGGCTTTAGGGGGGGCCGGGGATCCAGATACGCAGTATTTT. This codes for CARALGGAGDPDTQYF.

The chain joins TRBV28 to TRBJ1-2, with no clear D. With 4 bases removed from V and 7 bases from J, the gap between germline ends came to 16 bases. The CDR3 is 14 amino acids. Per the germline V gene, CDR1 is MDHEN and CDR2 is SYDVKM. The CDR3 bases are TGTGCCAGCAGTTCCGCTGGACTGGTTTCTGGCTACACCTTC. Amino acids: CASSSAGLVSGYTF.

The V call is TRBV6-1, the J call TRBJ2-7; D is possibly TRBD1 (5 bases). The CDR3 is made up of 18 amino acids. The V and J ends lost 1 base and 2 bases respectively, with 21 bases between them. From germline, CDR1 is MNHNS and CDR2 SASEGT. CDR3 coding DNA: TGTGCCAGCAGTGAAGTATCCCAGGCCGTGGGGCTAGCCTACGAGCAGTACTTC. Its protein product is CASSEVSQAVGLAYEQYF.

This clone came up once. The chain uses TRBV7-2 and TRBJ1-1; D might be TRBD1 (6 bases). The CDR3 contains 15 residues. CDR1 and CDR2 (germline): SGHTA, FQGNSA. Trimming took 3 bases from V and 3 from J, leaving 14 bases between them. The CDR3 DNA sequence: TGTGCCAGCAGCTTGGGGGCGGCGGGTTACACTGAAGCTTTCTTT. This gives the protein CASSLGAAGYTEAFF.

This clone appeared once. This sequence joins TRBV11-2 and TRBJ1-4; D uncertain. CDR1 is SGHAT and CDR2 is FQNNGV in the germline V gene. The CDR3 loop spans 14 amino acids. Trimming cost V 4 bases and J 1 base, with 7 bases left between them. The CDR3 DNA sequence: TGTGCCAGCAGCTATGGGGAAACTAATGAAAAACTGTTTTTT. Protein product: CASSYGETNEKLFF.

The genes are TRBV12-5 and TRBJ2-7; D might be TRBD2 (5 bases). The germline V and J ends were trimmed by 1 base and 6 bases, with 16 bases remaining between them. The CDR3 is 15 residues long. CDR1 and CDR2 (germline): LGHNT, FRNRAP. The CDR3 here is CASGLGGFTSREQYF. The CDR3 region has the DNA TGTGCTAGTGGTTTGGGAGGGTTCACTAGTCGCGAGCAGTACTTC.

This chain uses TRBV2 with TRBJ2-1, with D possibly being TRBD1 or TRBD2 (5 bases each). The CDR3 has 14 residues. Trimming took 8 bases from V and 8 from J, leaving 19 bases between them. Germline CDR1 and CDR2: SNHLY and FYNNEI. CDR3 amino acids: CASQRDARIDEQFF. The CDR3 DNA reads as TGTGCCAGCCAACGGGACGCGCGAATCGATGAGCAGTTCTTC. The whole variable domain, filled in from reference TRBV2 and TRBJ2-1, reads EPEVTQTPSHQVTQMGQEVILRCVPISNHLYFYWYRQILGQKVEFLVSFYNNEISEKSEIFDDQFSVERPDGSNFTLKIRSTKLEDSAMYFCASQRDARIDEQFFGPGTRLTVL.

The chain joins TRBV11-3 to TRBJ2-7, with D tentatively TRBD2 (7 bases). V was cut by 3 bases and J by 11 bases, with 20 bases left in between. The CDR3 contains 14 residues. The germline V gene encodes CDR1 SGHNT and CDR2 YENEEA. In DNA form, the CDR3 reads TGTGCCAGCAGCTTTCGGACGGGGGGCCAAGCGGAGTACTTC. This codes for CASSFRTGGQAEYF.

This clone has only one observation. This chain connects TRBV28 to TRBJ1-1; 10 positions agree with TRBD1. The germline gives CDR1 MDHEN, CDR2 SYDVKM. The CDR3 runs to 14 residues. V lost 4 bases and J lost 4; bases outside the gene matches: 3. Here the CDR3 reads CASSSWDRGTEAFF. The DNA of the CDR3 is TGTGCCAGCAGTTCTTGGGACAGGGGCACTGAAGCTTTCTTT.